These 4 T cell receptor beta chains originate from one sample sequenced in a study of cytomegalovirus exposure and HLA in healthy donors. The PCR used 60 Vbeta and 13 Jbeta primers. Generated by immunoSEQ multiplex PCR, the TCRdb table keeps only in-frame clones and is missing some. Of 100,000 to 150,000 clones listed, approximately 83% were seen once; the top ten hold more than 3.5%. The sequencing sample was made of PBMCs. The receptors come from a woman aged 40 to 55 in good health and CMV-seropositive.

V and J are TRBV10-3 and TRBJ2-7; TRBD1 matches at 8 bases. The V gene's germline CDR1 is ENHRY and CDR2 SYGVKD. V was pared by 7 bases and J by 4 bases, with 12 bases of the junction left unmatched. The CDR3 is 15 amino acids. The CDR3 spells CAITPGQGKIYEQYF. DNA for the CDR3: TGTGCCATCACCCCCGGACAGGGTAAAATTTACGAGCAGTACTTC.

The chain links TRBV5-4 to TRBJ2-3; a weak D match, TRBD1 (5 bases). The CDR3 is made up of 15 amino acids. V shed 5 bases and J shed 5 bases, with 18 bases lying between them. Germline V gene lookup returns CDR1 SGHNT and CDR2 YYREEE (reference sequence). The CDR3 protein is CASRLGAPRGDTQYF. DNA for the CDR3: TGTGCCAGCAGATTAGGGGCGCCCCGAGGAGATACGCAGTATTTT.

V and J are TRBV28 and TRBJ2-5; 7 bases match TRBD1. The V and J ends lost 4 bases and 3 bases, in that order; junction bases with no gene match: 8. The CDR3 totals 15 residues. CDR1 is MDHEN and CDR2 is SYDVKM in the germline V gene. The CDR3 sequence: CASSSRDRAEETQYF. In DNA, the CDR3 is TGTGCCAGCAGTTCTAGAGACAGGGCCGAAGAGACCCAGTACTTC.

In this sample, this clone turned up once. This chain uses TRBV4-2 with TRBJ2-1; 7 bases agree with TRBD1. Germline CDR1 LGHNA, CDR2 YNFKEQ. This CDR3 is 19 amino acids long. V shed 2 bases and J 0 bases; nucleotides not matched to a gene: 13. Written as DNA, the CDR3 is TGTGCCAGCAGCCAAACCTACAGGGGCCGTCAGGGCTCCTACAATGAGCAGTTCTTC. Protein: CASSQTYRGRQGSYNEQFF.